The entry below describes one T cell receptor beta chain. Its antigen is still unknown. This sample was taken from a study of beta chain features in type 1 diabetes. Findings of the study overall: The study found that naive, central memory and Treg TCRB repertoires appeared more similar in patients than in healthy donors. Moderate but significant shortening of TCRB CDR3s was recorded in all four CD4+ subsets from Type 1 diabetes patients. At VDJ recombination sites, type 1 diabetes patients had fewer insertions and more deleted nucleotides.

Expressed TCRB transcripts got sequenced, as all isolated RNA was reverse transcribed. The data were produced by immunoSEQ multiplex PCR, yet TCRdb's version contains in-frame clones alone and is incomplete. Of just over 450,000 clones listed, roughly 30% are singletons. Germline V gene lookup returns CDR1 LNHDA and CDR2 SQIVND (reference sequence). The V gene lost 2 bases and the J gene lost 4 bases, with 12 bases spanning the gap. The CDR3 consists of 15 residues. CD4+ cells of the naive, central memory, regulatory and stem cell-like memory types were sorted via CD45RO/CCR7/CD25/CD127/CD95/CD27. The chain recombines TRBV19 with TRBJ2-1; no definite D call. The source is a man aged 18-30 years in good health. The source material was naive CD4+ T cells from blood. This CDR3 reads CASSIITSRYNEQFF. In nucleotides, the CDR3 is TGTGCCAGTAGTATAATCACCTCAAGGTACAATGAGCAGTTCTTC.